The entry that follows covers one TCR beta chain sequence. TCRdb's copy holds only in-frame clones and misses some; the assay was immunoSEQ multiplex PCR. The table lists some 80,000 clones, around 97% of them singletons. The sample originates from a study of technical replicates of blood from a few donors. The length of the CDR3 is 15 residues. After removal of 3 bases from V and 6 bases from J, the junction contained 8 bases not matched to a gene. Looked up from germline, CDR1 is MGHRA and CDR2 is YSYEKL. The origin of this receptor is a human donor in good health. The rearrangement links TRBV4-1 to TRBJ1-2, with TRBD1 identical over 9 bases. Sample: T cells isolated from PBMCs. The CDR3 protein is CASSQGDRVYDGYTF. CDR3 nucleotides: TGCGCCAGCAGCCAGGGGGACAGGGTATACGATGGCTACACCTTC.